This T cell receptor beta chain was found in a study of CD8 T cells in Susac syndrome. Sequencing targeted TCR beta in blood CD8+ and CD4+ T cells. Bulk CD8+ and CD4+ cells came from magnetic negative isolation; CD8+ TEMRA by FACS. cDNA came from around 0.5 to 1 ug RNA primed by random hexamers. In TCRdb, the immunoSEQ multiplex PCR reads were re-called with MiXCR into one record per CDR3 protein. The sample has 150,000 to 200,000 distinct CDR3 sequences, 85% to 95% seen once. The germline V gene encodes CDR1 SEHNR and CDR2 FQNEAQ (reference sequence). The CDR3 totals 11 residues. The V and J ends lost 5 bases and 8 bases respectively, with 7 bases between them.

This clonotype was obtained from a human donor with multiple sclerosis. Sequencing input: CD8+ T cells from PBMCs. The genes are TRBV7-9 and TRBJ2-1; D not certain. CDR3 region: CASSGRDEQFF. The CDR3 nucleotides are TGTGCCAGCAGCGGAAGGGATGAGCAGTTCTTC.